Below, 23 T cell receptor beta chains from the same sample are listed, as sequenced in a study of type 1 and type 2 diabetes patients. The PCR template was genomic DNA. A primer set of 30 forward and 13 reverse primers amplified the CDR3. One entry per CDR3 protein results from TCRdb running MiXCR on the multiplex PCR reads. The sample includes 250,000 or so distinct CDR3 sequences, around 50% of them seen just once. The sample consisted of peripheral blood mononuclear cells (PBMCs). These receptors were obtained from a man aged 18 to 30 with type 2 diabetes.

This clonotype was recorded a few times. Possible read error: a much larger clone is one base away. The V call is TRBV20-1, the J call TRBJ1-2; D may be TRBD1 (6 bases). The CDR3 runs to 12 residues. Trimming removed 8 bases from V and 2 bases from J, with 12 bases in between. Germline CDR1 and CDR2: DFQATT and SNEGSKA (reference sequence). In DNA form, the CDR3 reads TGCAGTACCCCAACAGGGAACTATGGCTACACCTTC. It specifies CSTPTGNYGYTF.

This clonotype turned up a few times. V gene TRBV19 combines with J gene TRBJ2-7; 12 nucleotides align to TRBD2. The V gene's germline CDR1 is LNHDA and CDR2 SQIVND (reference sequence). J was trimmed by 5 bases and V by 2 bases; bases with no gene match: 4. This CDR3 region has 15 residues. CDR3 protein: CASSITLAGGNEQYF. DNA for the CDR3: TGTGCCAGTAGTATAACGCTAGCGGGAGGGAACGAGCAGTACTTC.

The V and J genes are TRBV20-1 and TRBJ2-5; 8 bases line up with TRBD2. CDR1 is DFQATT and CDR2 is SNEGSKA in the germline V gene (reference sequence). V was pared by 3 bases and J by 2 bases, with 2 bases of the junction left unmatched. There are 13 residues in the CDR3. The CDR3 loop reads CSASPSGQETQYF. In nucleotides, the CDR3 is TGCAGTGCTAGTCCTAGCGGGCAAGAGACCCAGTACTTC.

The chain recombines TRBV28 with TRBJ1-5; D not resolved. CDR1 and CDR2 (germline): MDHEN, SYDVKM. There are 16 residues in the CDR3. The V end lost 6 bases, the J end lost 2 bases, and 17 bases lay between the germline ends. This chain's CDR3 is CASSHTPGLGNQPQHF. Here the CDR3 DNA reads TGTGCCAGCAGCCACACCCCGGGTCTGGGCAATCAGCCCCAGCATTTT.

The chain couples TRBV7-6 to TRBJ2-5; D might be TRBD1 (7 bases). The germline V gene has CDR1 SGHVS and CDR2 FNYEAQ. V was trimmed by 5 bases and J by 5 bases, leaving 18 bases between them. The CDR3 is 15 amino acids. CDR3 sequence: CASSAGLQGVETQYF. The CDR3 DNA follows: TGTGCCAGCAGCGCGGGACTCCAGGGGGTGGAGACCCAGTACTTC.

The chain joins TRBV7-6 to TRBJ2-7, with D perhaps being TRBD1 or TRBD2 (6 bases each). CDR1 is SGHVS and CDR2 is FNYEAQ in the germline V gene. V gave up 0 bases and J gave up 3 bases, with 9 bases separating them. The CDR3 is made up of 14 amino acids. CDR3 coding DNA: TGTGCCAGCAGCTTAGCAGGGGGGAACTACGAGCAGTACTTC. Amino acid sequence: CASSLAGGNYEQYF.

As for this clonotype: A single base separates this from a much larger clone, so it may be a read error. This sequence joins TRBV15 and TRBJ2-7, with a tentative D call TRBD1 (6 bases). Germline V gives CDR1 LNHNV, CDR2 YYDKDF (reference sequence). The CDR3 covers 17 residues. Trimming cost V 5 bases and J 2 bases, with 22 bases left between them. This chain's CDR3 is CATSSHSGTPTPYEQYF. In DNA, the CDR3 is TGTGCCACCAGCTCCCACTCCGGGACACCAACTCCCTACGAGCAGTACTTC. Using reference TRBV15 and TRBJ2-7 for the parts outside the CDR3, the full variable domain is DAMVIQNPRYQVTQFGKPVTLSCSQTLNHNVMYWYQQKSSQAPKLLFHYYDKDFNNEADTPDNFQSRRPNTSFCFLDIRSPGLGDTAMYLCATSSHSGTPTPYEQYFGPGTRLTVT.

The table lists this clonotype with a few counts. The V call is TRBV20-1, the J call TRBJ1-1, with 7 bases aligning to TRBD1. Germline CDR1 is DFQATT and CDR2 is SNEGSKA (reference sequence). The CDR3 sequence is 13 residues long. J was trimmed by 0 bases and V by 3 bases; bases with no gene match: 1. CDR3 nucleotides: TGCAGTGCTAGGGACAGGCTGAACACTGAAGCTTTCTTT. It translates to CSARDRLNTEAFF.

V usage is TRBV7-3 and J usage is TRBJ2-5; TRBD1 agrees at 7 bases. The CDR3 totals 13 residues. With 4 bases clipped from V and 4 bases from J, the junction kept 3 bases outside the gene matches. CDR1 SGHTA and CDR2 FQGTGA come from the germline V gene. CDR3 protein: CASSYRGRETQYF. The CDR3 DNA is TGTGCCAGCAGCTACAGGGGTAGAGAGACCCAGTACTTC.

This clonotype appeared many times. The V and J genes are TRBV10-3 and TRBJ1-2, with D possibly TRBD1 on 5 matching bases. With 7 bases removed from V and 5 bases from J, the gap between germline ends came to 8 bases. The CDR3 is 11 amino acids. CDR1 ENHRY and CDR2 SYGVKD come from the germline V gene. The CDR3 DNA follows: TGTGCCATCACCGCAGGGTATGGCTACACCTTC. Protein product: CAITAGYGYTF.

The chain employs TRBV16 and TRBJ1-5, with D possibly being TRBD1 (6 bases). Looked up from germline, CDR1 is KGHSY and CDR2 is FQNENV. Trimming took off 3 bases at V and 1 base at J, with 16 bases between the two ends. The CDR3 runs 17 residues. CDR3 in DNA: TGTGCCAGCAGCCACAATTTCCGGGACAACAGCAATCAGCCCCAGCATTTT. Translating gives CASSHNFRDNSNQPQHF.

The chain couples TRBV25-1 to TRBJ2-4; TRBD1 is a possible D gene (6 bases). This CDR3 region has 15 residues. Trimming took off 5 bases at V and 0 bases at J, with 11 bases between the two ends. CDR1 and CDR2 (germline): MGHDK, SYGVNS. In DNA, the CDR3 is TGTGCCAGCAGTTTTCCAGGGGCAGCCAAAAACATTCAGTACTTC. Its translation: CASSFPGAAKNIQYF.

This clonotype was seen a few times. V is TRBV20-1 and J is TRBJ2-5, with 7 bases lining up with TRBD2. CDR1 is DFQATT, CDR2 SNEGSKA, per germline (reference sequence). The CDR3 length is 15 residues. V was clipped by 1 base and J by 3 bases; unmatched bases: 8. This chain's CDR3 is CSARVEAGLKETQYF. The CDR3 DNA is TGCAGTGCTAGAGTTGAAGCGGGATTAAAAGAGACCCAGTACTTC.

This rearrangement joins TRBV7-9 to TRBJ2-1; D perhaps matches TRBD1 (5 bases). Germline loops: CDR1 SEHNR, CDR2 FQNEAQ (reference sequence). With 4 bases removed from V and 5 bases from J, the gap between germline ends came to 18 bases. CDR3 length: 16 residues. CDR3 amino acids: CASSSRPKGPHNEQFF. The CDR3, as DNA: TGTGCCAGCAGCTCCCGACCGAAGGGGCCCCACAATGAGCAGTTCTTC.

This clonotype turned up a few times. The chain uses TRBV15 and TRBJ1-2, with a tentative D call TRBD1 (6 bases). The CDR3 extends over 15 amino acids. Germline assignment: CDR1 LNHNV and CDR2 YYDKDF (reference sequence). Trimming cost V 0 bases and J 6 bases, with 14 bases left between them. In nucleotides, the CDR3 is TGTGCCACCAGCAGAGAACCCACCCCAGGGGATGGCTACACCTTC. Translated, it gives CATSREPTPGDGYTF.

The chain uses TRBV30 and TRBJ2-5, with 14 bases fitting TRBD2. The CDR3 loop spans 17 amino acids. Germline values: CDR1 GTSNPN, CDR2 SVGIG (reference sequence). V lost 1 base and J lost 0; bases outside the gene matches: 4. The CDR3 bases are TGTGCCTGGAGTGAGGGACTAGCGGGAGTTAACCAAGAGACCCAGTACTTC. Its protein product is CAWSEGLAGVNQETQYF.

In this sample, this clonotype turned up a few times. CDR3 in amino acids: CASIGASRTDTQYF. The CDR3 nucleotides read TGTGCCAGCATAGGGGCTTCTCGCACAGATACGCAGTATTTT. The V call is TRBV2, the J call TRBJ2-3; tentatively, D is TRBD1 (5 bases). CDR1 SNHLY and CDR2 FYNNEI come from the germline V gene. CDR3 length: 14 amino acids. The V and J ends lost 7 bases and 1 base respectively, with 12 bases between them.

In its sample, this clonotype was seen a few times. This rearrangement joins TRBV20-1 to TRBJ1-1; D gene uncertain. CDR1 DFQATT and CDR2 SNEGSKA come from the germline V gene (reference sequence). The CDR3 spans 12 residues. The V end was cut by 5 bases, the J end by 5 bases, with 12 bases between. The chain's CDR3 is CSASRVGTEAFF. For the CDR3, the DNA is TGCAGTGCTTCGAGGGTGGGGACTGAAGCTTTCTTT.

This clonotype was seen more than once but under ten times. This chain joins TRBV30 and TRBJ2-4; TRBD1 is a possible D gene (5 bases). CDR3 length: 11 residues. Germline CDR1 GTSNPN, CDR2 SVGIG (reference sequence). This chain's CDR3 is CAGVAKNIQYF. CDR3 sequence (DNA): TGTGCAGGGGTAGCCAAAAACATTCAGTACTTC.

This clonotype was seen a single time. The rearrangement joins TRBV5-4 to TRBJ2-7; 8 nucleotides match TRBD2. J gave up 3 bases and V 8 bases, and 10 bases lay outside the gene matches. Germline CDR1 is SGHNT and CDR2 is YYREEE (reference sequence). The CDR3 covers 14 residues. CDR3 DNA: TGTGCCAGTTCCGTTGCGGGAGGTTACTACGAGCAGTACTTC. Translating gives CASSVAGGYYEQYF. The whole variable domain, remainder taken from reference TRBV5-4 and TRBJ2-7, is ETGVTQSPTHLIKTRGQQVTLRCSSQSGHNTVSWYQQALGQGPQFIFQYYREEENGRGNFPPRFSGLQFPNYSSELNVNALELDDSALYLCASSVAGGYYEQYFGPGTRLTVT.

Points on this clonotype: Germline and junction disagree at one end, which may indicate a read error. V usage is TRBV10-2 and J usage is TRBJ1-1; the match to TRBD1 covers 8 bases. Germline V gene lookup returns CDR1 WSHSY and CDR2 SAAADI. This CDR3 region has 16 residues. CDR3 loop: CATRLGTGWEYTEAFF. The CDR3 DNA is TGTGCCACGAGACTAGGGACAGGTTGGGAGTACACTGAAGCTTTCTTT.

This clonotype was seen more than once but under ten times. V gene TRBV2 combines with J gene TRBJ1-1, with D perhaps TRBD1 (6 bases). Germline-derived CDR1 and CDR2 are SNHLY and FYNNEI. The V end was cut by 3 bases, the J end by 1 base, with 9 bases between. The CDR3 extends over 14 amino acids. Written as DNA, the CDR3 is TGTGCCAGCAGTGAGCAAGGGGGGAACACTGAAGCTTTCTTT. Protein: CASSEQGGNTEAFF. Looking up the rest from reference TRBV2 and TRBJ1-1 gives the full variable domain: EPEVTQTPSHQVTQMGQEVILRCVPISNHLYFYWYRQILGQKVEFLVSFYNNEISEKSEIFDDQFSVERPDGSNFTLKIRSTKLEDSAMYFCASSEQGGNTEAFFGQGTRLTVV.

The chain has TRBV19 and TRBJ2-7; D unresolved. The germline CDR1 and CDR2 sequences are LNHDA and SQIVND (reference sequence). The CDR3 runs 14 residues. With 2 bases removed from V and 2 bases from J, the gap between germline ends came to 10 bases. The CDR3 nucleotides read TGTGCCAGTAGTATACCCGGCGAGGCCTACGAGCAGTACTTC. Amino acids: CASSIPGEAYEQYF.